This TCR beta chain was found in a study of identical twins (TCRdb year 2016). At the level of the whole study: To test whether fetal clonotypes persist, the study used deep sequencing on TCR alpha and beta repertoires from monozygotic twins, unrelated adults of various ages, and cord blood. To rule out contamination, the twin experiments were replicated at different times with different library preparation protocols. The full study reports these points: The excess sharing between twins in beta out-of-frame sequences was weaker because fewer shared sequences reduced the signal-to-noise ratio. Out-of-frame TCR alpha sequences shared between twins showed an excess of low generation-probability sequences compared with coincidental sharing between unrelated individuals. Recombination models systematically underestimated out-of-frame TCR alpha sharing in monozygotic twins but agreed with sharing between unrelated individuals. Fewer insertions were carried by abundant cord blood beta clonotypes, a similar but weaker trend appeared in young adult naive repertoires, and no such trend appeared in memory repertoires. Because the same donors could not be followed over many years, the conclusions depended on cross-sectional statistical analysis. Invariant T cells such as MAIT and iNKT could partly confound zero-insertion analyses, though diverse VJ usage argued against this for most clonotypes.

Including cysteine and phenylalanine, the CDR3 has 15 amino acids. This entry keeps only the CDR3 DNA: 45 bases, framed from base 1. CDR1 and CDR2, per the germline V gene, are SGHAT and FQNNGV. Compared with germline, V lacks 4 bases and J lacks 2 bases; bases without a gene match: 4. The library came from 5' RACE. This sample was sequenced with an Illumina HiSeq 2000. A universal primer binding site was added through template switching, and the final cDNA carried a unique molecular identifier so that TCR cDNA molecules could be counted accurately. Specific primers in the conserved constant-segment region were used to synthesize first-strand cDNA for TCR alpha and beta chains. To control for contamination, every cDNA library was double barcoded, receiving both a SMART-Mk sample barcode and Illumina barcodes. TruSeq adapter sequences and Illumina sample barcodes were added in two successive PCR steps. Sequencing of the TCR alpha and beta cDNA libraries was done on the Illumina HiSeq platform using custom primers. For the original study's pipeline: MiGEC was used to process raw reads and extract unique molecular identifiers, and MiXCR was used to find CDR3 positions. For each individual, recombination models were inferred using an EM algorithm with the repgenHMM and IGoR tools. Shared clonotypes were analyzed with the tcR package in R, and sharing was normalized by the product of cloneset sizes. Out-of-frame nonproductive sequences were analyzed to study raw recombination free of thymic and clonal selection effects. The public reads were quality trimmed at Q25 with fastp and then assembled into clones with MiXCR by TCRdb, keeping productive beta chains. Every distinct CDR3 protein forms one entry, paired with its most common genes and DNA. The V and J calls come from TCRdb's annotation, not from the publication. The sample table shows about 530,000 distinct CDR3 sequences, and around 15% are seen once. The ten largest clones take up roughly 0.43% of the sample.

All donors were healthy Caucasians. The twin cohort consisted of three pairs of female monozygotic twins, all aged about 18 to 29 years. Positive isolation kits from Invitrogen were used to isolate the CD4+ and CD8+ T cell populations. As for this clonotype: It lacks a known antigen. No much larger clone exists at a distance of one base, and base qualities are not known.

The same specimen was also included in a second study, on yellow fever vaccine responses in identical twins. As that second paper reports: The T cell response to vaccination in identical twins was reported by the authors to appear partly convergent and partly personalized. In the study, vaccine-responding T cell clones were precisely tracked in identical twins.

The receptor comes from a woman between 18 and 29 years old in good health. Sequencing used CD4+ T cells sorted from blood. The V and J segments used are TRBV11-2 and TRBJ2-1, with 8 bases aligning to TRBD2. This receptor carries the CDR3 CASSSLSGTYNEQFF. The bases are TGTGCCAGCAGCTCCCTTAGCGGGACCTACAATGAGCAGTTCTTC.